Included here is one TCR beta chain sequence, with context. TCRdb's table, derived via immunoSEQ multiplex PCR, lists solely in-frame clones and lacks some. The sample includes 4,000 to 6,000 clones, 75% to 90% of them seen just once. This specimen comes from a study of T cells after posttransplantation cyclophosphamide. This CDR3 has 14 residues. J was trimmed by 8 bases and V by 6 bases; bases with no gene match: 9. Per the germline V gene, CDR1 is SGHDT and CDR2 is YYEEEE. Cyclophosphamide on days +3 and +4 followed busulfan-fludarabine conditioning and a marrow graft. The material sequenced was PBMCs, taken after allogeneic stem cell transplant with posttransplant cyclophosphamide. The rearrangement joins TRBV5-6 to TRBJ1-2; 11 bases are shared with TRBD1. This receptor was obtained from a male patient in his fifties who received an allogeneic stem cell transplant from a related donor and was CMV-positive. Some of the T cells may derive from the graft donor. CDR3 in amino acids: CASNRDRGIFGYTF. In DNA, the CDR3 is TGTGCCAGCAATAGGGACAGGGGGATTTTCGGCTACACCTTC.